Shown below are 9 T cell receptor beta chains from a single sample sequenced in a study of early T cells in non-severe SARS-CoV-2 infection. TCRdb reprocessed the 5' RACE reads with MiXCR, giving one entry per CDR3 protein. This repertoire shows roughly 58,000 distinct CDR3 sequences, 9.5% to 13% found once; its top ten account for about 10%. The sequencing sample was made of whole blood. The receptor source for this set is an adult who was a healthcare worker with PCR-confirmed SARS-CoV-2 infection or an uninfected control (not recorded which).

The V and J genes are TRBV3-1 and TRBJ2-2; 8 positions match TRBD2. The V gene's germline CDR1 is LGHDT and CDR2 YNNKEL (reference sequence). The CDR3 has 17 residues. With V trimmed by 0 bases and J by 4 bases, 7 bases remained unmatched. CDR3 residues: CASSQDGLAGLTGELFF. The CDR3 DNA reads TGTGCCAGCAGCCAAGATGGGCTAGCGGGTCTCACCGGGGAGCTGTTTTTT. Full variable domain (rest looked up from reference TRBV3-1 and TRBJ2-2): DTAVSQTPKYLVTQMGNDKSIKCEQNLGHDTMYWYKQDSKKFLKIMFSYNNKELIINETVPNRFSPKSPDKAHLNLHINSLELGDSAVYFCASSQDGLAGLTGELFFGEGSRLTVL.

There are a few counts of this clonotype. The chain couples TRBV5-1 to TRBJ2-1, with D uncertain. In germline, CDR1 is SGHRS, CDR2 YFSETQ. Trimming took 1 base from V and 6 from J, leaving 5 bases between them. CDR3 length equals 12 residues. CDR3 sequence reads: CASSLPLNEQFF. The CDR3 region has the DNA TGCGCCAGCAGCTTGCCCCTCAATGAGCAGTTCTTC.

This clonotype was seen repeatedly, ten times or more. The genes are TRBV19 and TRBJ1-5, with 8 bases identical to TRBD1. This CDR3 spans 14 amino acids. The J segment lost 1 base and the V segment lost 6 bases, leaving 2 bases of the junction unmatched. The germline V gene encodes CDR1 LNHDA and CDR2 SQIVND (reference sequence). In DNA form, the CDR3 reads TGTGCCAGTAGGGACAGGGAAAGCAATCAGCCCCAGCATTTT. It specifies CASRDRESNQPQHF.

This clonotype has a handful of counts. The chain is built from TRBV4-1 and TRBJ1-1; tentative D call: TRBD1 (5 bases). V shed 0 bases and J shed 5 bases, with 7 bases lying between them. This CDR3 has 13 residues. From germline, CDR1 is MGHRA and CDR2 YSYEKL. Written as DNA, the CDR3 is TGCGCCAGCAGCCAAGATGAGGGGACTGAAGCTTTCTTT. Translation gives CASSQDEGTEAFF.

In DNA, the CDR3 is TGTGCCAGCAGCTTGTGGGGGGCCCCGGAGCAGTACTTC. Protein: CASSLWGAPEQYF. The J gene is TRBJ2-7, the V gene TRBV5-6; D possibly matches TRBD1 or TRBD2 (6 bases each). V was shortened by 1 base and J by 7 bases, with 12 bases between the two germline ends. CDR3 length equals 13 residues. Germline V lookup: CDR1 SGHDT, CDR2 YYEEEE.

Sample share makes this clonotype medium-sized. The rearrangement links TRBV28 to TRBJ2-1; 8 bases align to TRBD1. The CDR3 loop spans 17 amino acids. V lost 5 bases and J lost 0; bases outside the gene matches: 9. The germline V gene encodes CDR1 MDHEN and CDR2 SYDVKM. CDR3 residues: CASSPWTGKGSYNEQFF. Here the CDR3 DNA reads TGTGCCAGCAGTCCCTGGACAGGGAAAGGCTCCTACAATGAGCAGTTCTTC.

The chain employs TRBV10-3 and TRBJ1-1; D perhaps matches TRBD1 (6 bases). Trimming pared 6 bases from V and 0 bases from J, leaving 14 bases between. The CDR3 is 15 residues long. Germline V CDR1 and CDR2: ENHRY, SYGVKD. CDR3 bases: TGTGCCATCAGGCCGACAGGAGCTGTGAACACTGAAGCTTTCTTT. It yields the protein CAIRPTGAVNTEAFF.

The chain links TRBV29-1 to TRBJ2-3, with TRBD2 matching over 9 bases. Germline trimming cut 6 bases from V and 2 bases from J; bases unmatched to any gene: 3. The CDR3 sequence is 13 residues long. Germline V CDR1 and CDR2: SQVTM, ANQGSEA. CDR3 nucleotide sequence: TGCAGCGTACTAGCGGGCTTCACAGATACGCAGTATTTT. It is translated as CSVLAGFTDTQYF.

There are many counts of this clonotype. The rearrangement joins TRBV20-1 to TRBJ1-3; no definite D call. The CDR3 is 13 amino acids. Trimming stripped 5 bases from V and 4 bases from J, with 12 bases between. CDR1 is DFQATT and CDR2 is SNEGSKA in the germline V gene (reference sequence). The CDR3 DNA sequence: TGCAGTGCTGACTTCCGGCTAGGAAACACCATATATTTT. Translating it yields CSADFRLGNTIYF.